This TCR beta chain came from a study of metastatic and nonmetastatic thyroid tumors. This clone was picked up one time. Sequence at one end of the junction differs from germline and may be a read error. TCRdb redid the clone calls on the PCR reads using MiXCR. In the table there are fewer than 20,000 clones, less than 25% of which are singletons. None of the patients had undergone any treatment ahead of thyroid surgery. Germline values: CDR1 SEHNR, CDR2 FQNEAQ (reference sequence). The CDR3 runs 15 residues. The rearrangement uses TRBV7-9 and TRBJ1-1, with 7 bases fitting TRBD1. Sample: tumor tissue. The TCR was taken from a male donor with papillary thyroid cancer or a benign thyroid nodule (not recorded which). Some clones in this sample may be carry-over from other donors' samples. The CDR3 loop is CASSSGGTCNTESFF. CDR3 sequence (DNA): TGTGCCAGCAGCTCAGGGGGGACATGCAACACTGAATCTTTCTTT.